This T cell receptor (beta chain) was captured in a study of metastatic and nonmetastatic thyroid tumors. The study, taken as a whole, reports: Patients with malignant thyroid tumors reportedly had significantly higher TCR beta diversity than those with benign nodules, in blood and tumor.

Losses at the gene ends were 5 bases for V and 5 bases for J; bases not matched to a gene: 9. The germline gives CDR1 MDHEN, CDR2 SYDVKM. The CDR3 is 14 amino acids. Details on this clone: The antigen remains unidentified. A read error is likely, as this CDR3 ends without the conserved phenylalanine or tryptophan.

The entire patient cohort was treatment-naive prior to thyroid surgery. Authors' analysis steps: CDR3 was compared across clinicopathological groups, and the resulting differences were used to build a distant-metastasis classifier for papillary thyroid cancer. TCRdb re-processed the PCR reads through MiXCR. The V and J calls and clone size come from TCRdb's table, not from the authors' own analysis. The table lists about 15,000 clones, less than 30% of them singletons. V gene TRBV28 combines with J gene TRBJ2-7; 7 positions agree with TRBD1. This receptor was identified in a female donor with papillary thyroid cancer or a benign thyroid nodule (not recorded which). Some clones in this sample may be carry-over from other donors' samples. Sequencing was done on a sample of tumor tissue. The CDR3 here is CASSKRDSPHEQYL. The CDR3 DNA reads TGTGCCAGCAGTAAACGGGACAGTCCCCACGAGCAGTACCTC.